This T cell receptor beta chain emerged from a study of blood T cell repertoires in COVID-19. The wider study: Acute-phase and convalescent COVID-19 samples originated in the United States, Italy and Spain. T cells, B-cell-depleted T cells, or PBMCs provided the cDNA or gDNA that served as material.

Original handling: Reference gene primer amplification gave nucleated cell count estimates. Generated by immunoSEQ multiplex PCR, the TCRdb table keeps only in-frame clones and is missing some. V and J calls and clone size are as listed in that table; D and trimming were resolved from the DNA. Counted here are under 120,000 clones, about 88% occurring once; the ten biggest clones make up about 2%. The sequenced sample consisted of peripheral blood. The source is a human donor in a cohort sampled during active COVID-19.

This CDR3 reads CASSPRRADSEQFF. The CDR3 coding sequence is TGTGCCAGCAGCCCGAGAAGGGCCGACAGTGAGCAGTTCTTC. The V gene is TRBV9, the J gene TRBJ2-1; TRBD1 is a possible D gene (5 bases). The V end lost 4 bases, the J end lost 9 bases, and 17 bases lay between the germline ends. CDR1 and CDR2 from the germline V gene are SGDLS and YYNGEE. There are 14 residues in the CDR3.